This T cell receptor (beta chain) appears in the sequencing data of a study of shared clonotypes between healthy human individuals (dated by TCRdb to between 2020 and 2021). Some background on the complete study: The cohort included three men and a couple of women between 18 and 49 years of age. For each donor, CD4 naive and CD4 memory were each run on three plates, CD8 naive on two plates, and CD8 memory on one plate. To estimate repertoire size and how much clonotype sharing occurs between individuals, the study deeply sequenced the blood TCR repertoires of roughly 5 healthy adults. To increase sequencing depth and limit assay-specific biases, different laboratories used diverse techniques to prepare libraries and sequence TCR repertoires. Each donor's leukapheresis produced roughly between roughly 0.85 and 9.5 billion PBMCs. Results and caveats for the whole study, not just this receptor: Higher generation probabilities were observed for clonotypes shared by all four sorted-subset donors than for non-shared clonotypes. Larger estimated clonotype richness was generally found for naive subsets than for memory subsets. The genetic and exposure-history diversity represented was limited by the small number of donors. Across a few donors, about 4.5% of naive CD4, roughly 3.5% of naive CD8, 2.3% of memory CD4, and around 0.4% of memory CD8 clonotypes were shared. Based on pairwise subsampling, the degree of clonotype sharing among donors was expected to be affected by sequencing depth. Sampling was restricted to blood, and TCR repertoires in tissues likely differ from the TCR repertoires found in blood. Rarefaction of sorted-subset datasets indicated incomplete sequencing despite the large sequencing depth.

Details on this clone: The antigen it recognizes is unknown. No base quality information exists; no much larger clone differs at one position.

Trimming costs V 8 bases and J 8 bases, and their ends lie 15 bases apart. The CDR3 goes from the cysteine to the phenylalanine over 12 residues. Just CDR3 DNA is preserved here, 36 bases in frame from base 1. CDR1 is given as LGHNA and CDR2 as YSLEER, both from the germline V gene. TCR CDR3 regions were amplified from genomic DNA by multiplex PCR using the deep immunoSEQ assay. Extracted genomic DNA from each cell subset was spread evenly across all wells of several immunoSEQ 96-well plates, with each plate serving as a replicate. Each replicate PCR for sorted subsets received roughly 200 ng genomic DNA, equal to about 30,000 T cell genomes. Purified libraries were measured with a Qubit 3.0 fluorometer, size-checked on a Bioanalyzer 2100, and measured again with the KAPA Library Quantification kit. Every immunoSEQ 96-well plate was sequenced on a dedicated single-read 150-cycle Illumina NextSeq 550 flow cell. The study's own analysis went as follows. Because the immunoSEQ output included only junctional sequences and no quality scores, the filtering could not be the same as the filtering used for full-length reads. To assign V/J genes and CDR3, sequences were annotated against IMGT germline references using PyIR, a Python wrapper for IgBLAST v1.9. Reads with weak V/J assignments (E-value above 1e-6), missing CDR3, stop codons, out-of-frame junctions, or ambiguous translated residues were removed. A V3J clonotype was defined by an identical inferred V gene, J gene, and CDR3 amino acid sequence. The percentage overlap between two repertoires was calculated by dividing the number of shared unique clonotypes by the size of the smaller repertoire. Richness of each repertoire was evaluated using RTK rarefaction, the Chao1 estimator, and Recon v2.1 estimates of unobserved clonotypes. Generation probabilities for all TCRbeta clonotypes obtained by the gDNA method from a few donors were computed using OLGA. TCRdb re-hosts the immuneACCESS table, in-frame sequences only. Its copies lack some clones; in the studies checked, an unresolved V gene accounts for under half of them, and the cause for the rest is not known. The V and J calls and clone size come from that table; D and trimming were worked out from the DNA. For this sample there are just over 2,000,000 clones; 85% to 95% appear just once. The ten largest account for roughly 0.13% of the sample.

Donors were healthy HIV-negative adults with no recently reported acute infections or vaccinations. Only Caucasian adults living in Nashville, Tennessee, USA were represented among the donors. CD4+ T cells were enriched by magnetic negative selection; naive cells were then positively selected on CD45RA, and the negative fraction formed the memory subset. Blood was obtained by leukapheresis, after which PBMCs were separated by Ficoll-Histopaque density gradient centrifugation and cryopreserved in liquid nitrogen vapor phase. Analytical flow cytometry was used to check the purity and quantity of each magnetically sorted T cell population. From each sorted fraction, genomic DNA was isolated and quantified by UV absorbance on a Nanodrop 2000c.

This receptor was obtained from a man in his late teens or twenties in good health. Sequenced input: naive CD4+ T cells sorted from blood. The sample's cell subset or site label, in plain terms: CD45RA+ positively selected. This chain joins TRBV4-3 to TRBJ1-2; D gene: possibly TRBD1, on 6 matching bases. CDR3 sequence: CASAHGGGGYTF. The sequenced DNA is TGCGCCAGCGCCCATGGCGGGGGCGGCTACACCTTC.